What follows are 11 T cell receptor beta chains derived from one specimen sequenced in a study of Graves' ophthalmopathy and Graves' hyperthyroidism. Amplification of TCR beta CDR3 regions used RNA transcripts. The first-round RT-PCR employed HTBI primers together with the Qiagen OneStep RT-PCR kit. A multiplex PCR was then performed as the second round. TCRdb used MiXCR to reprocess the multiplex PCR reads, holding one entry per CDR3 protein. Seen here are 600,000 to 950,000 distinct CDR3 sequences, roughly two fifths observed once, and the top ten hold about 40%. Sequencing was done on a sample of peripheral blood. The receptors were sampled from an adult man with Graves' ophthalmopathy.

V gene TRBV10-3 combines with J gene TRBJ1-2, with a weak D call TRBD1 (5 bases). Germline assignment: CDR1 ENHRY and CDR2 SYGVKD. Trimming left V 11 bases short and J 3 bases short, with 19 bases between. The CDR3 sequence is 14 residues long. The CDR3 sequence is CAGSFLGADYGYTF. The CDR3, as DNA: TGTGCCGGCAGTTTCCTCGGGGCAGACTATGGCTACACCTTC.

Remarks on this clonotype: Just one base apart from a much larger clone, this may be a read error. The chain carries TRBV2 and TRBJ1-2; D may be TRBD1 (5 bases). Trimming removed 11 bases at V and 4 bases at J, with 20 bases between. Germline V CDR1 and CDR2: SNHLY, FYNNEI. CDR3 size: 14 residues. The CDR3 sequence is CAGTRDLRAYGYTF. Here the CDR3 DNA reads TGTGCCGGCACCCGGGACCTACGAGCCTATGGCTACACCTTC.

The CDR3 sequence is CASSALETDTQYF. In nucleotides, the CDR3 is TGTGCCAGCAGCGCTTTAGAGACAGATACGCAGTATTTT. This sequence joins TRBV11-2 and TRBJ2-3; no reliable D call. Per the germline V gene, CDR1 is SGHAT and CDR2 is FQNNGV. The CDR3 loop spans 13 amino acids. The germline V and J ends were trimmed by 5 bases and 3 bases, with 9 bases remaining between them.

This chain connects TRBV12-3 or TRBV12-4 to TRBJ1-2, with D tentatively TRBD1 (5 bases). Trimming pared 6 bases from V and 4 bases from J, leaving 9 bases between. The CDR3 consists of 12 residues. CDR3 sequence (DNA): TGTGCCAGCAGAGCGGGGCTCTATGGCTACACCTTC. Translated: CASRAGLYGYTF.

The table lists this clonotype with many counts. This rearrangement joins TRBV7-9 to TRBJ2-7; weak D call: TRBD1 (5 bases). CDR1 and CDR2 (germline): SEHNR, FQNEAQ (reference sequence). Trimming removed 2 bases at V and 0 bases at J, with 8 bases between. The length of the CDR3 is 14 residues. In nucleotides, the CDR3 is TGTGCCAGCAGCTTACGACAGAGCTCCTACGAGCAGTACTTC. Translated: CASSLRQSSYEQYF.

This clonotype was picked up a small number of times. This chain joins TRBV19 and TRBJ2-7; a weak D match, TRBD1 (5 bases). Trimming took 0 bases from V and 6 from J, leaving 9 bases between them. The CDR3 extends over 13 amino acids. Germline assignment: CDR1 LNHDA and CDR2 SQIVND (reference sequence). CDR3 sequence reads: CASSIEGQGEQYF. The CDR3 DNA is TGTGCCAGTAGTATAGAGGGGCAGGGCGAGCAGTACTTC.

V usage is TRBV20-1 and J usage is TRBJ1-6, with 11 bases that match TRBD1. Germline trimming cut 2 bases from V and 7 bases from J; bases unmatched to any gene: 7. Looked up from germline, CDR1 is DFQATT and CDR2 is SNEGSKA (reference sequence). This CDR3 spans 16 amino acids. CDR3 DNA: TGCAGTGCTAGATCTACAAGGACAGGGGGCAATTCACCCCTCCACTTT. It yields the protein CSARSTRTGGNSPLHF.

As for this clonotype: This may be a read error: a much more frequent sequence differs by one nucleotide. The J gene is TRBJ1-1, the V gene TRBV29-1; 9 bases align to TRBD1. Unmatched junction bases numbered 9, after V lost 8 bases and J lost 11 bases. This CDR3 region has 11 residues. Germline values: CDR1 SQVTM, CDR2 ANQGSEA. CDR3 coding DNA: TGCAGCCTAGCCGGGACAGGGCAGGCTTTCTTT. Its protein product is CSLAGTGQAFF.

This clonotype was counted ten times or more. V gene TRBV2 combines with J gene TRBJ2-7, with D unresolved. Trimming removed 1 base from V and 3 bases from J, with 13 bases in between. This CDR3 region has 15 residues. Germline loops: CDR1 SNHLY, CDR2 FYNNEI. CDR3 region: CASSEGFSGSYEQYF. The CDR3, as DNA: TGTGCCAGCAGTGAAGGTTTTTCGGGCAGCTACGAGCAGTACTTC.

This clonotype showed up just once. The chain combines TRBV20-1 with TRBJ2-7, with D possibly matching TRBD1 (5 bases). The germline V gene has CDR1 DFQATT and CDR2 SNEGSKA (reference sequence). CDR3 length equals 14 residues. Trimming cost V 2 bases and J 3 bases, with 14 bases left between them. As DNA, the CDR3 is TGCAGTGCTAGATTCAGGGTTTCTGTCTACGAGCAGTACTTC. Amino acids: CSARFRVSVYEQYF.

The chain uses TRBV19 and TRBJ1-5, with D tentatively TRBD1 (6 bases). V lost 1 base and J lost 6, with 13 bases in between. Germline V gene sequence: CDR1 LNHDA, CDR2 SQIVND (reference sequence). The CDR3 length is 15 residues. CDR3 sequence: CASSIAGRGFQPQHF. CDR3 coding DNA: TGTGCCAGTAGTATAGCCGGCAGGGGATTTCAGCCCCAGCATTTT. Combining the CDR3 with reference TRBV19 and TRBJ1-5 gives the whole variable domain DGGITQSPKYLFRKEGQNVTLSCEQNLNHDAMYWYRQDPGQGLRLIYYSQIVNDFQKGDIAEGYSVSREKKESFPLTVTSAQKNPTAFYLCASSIAGRGFQPQHFGDGTRLSIL.